The 25 T cell receptor beta chains listed next were all sequenced from one sample in a study of post-analysis software for immune sequencing data. General study results and limits: Controls had lower frequencies than patients of about five TRBV segments, which included TRBV5-6, TRBV5-1 and TRBV20-1.

Unique molecular identifiers were built into the TCR beta cDNA libraries. TCRdb re-analysed the PCR reads in MiXCR, keeping a single row per CDR3 protein. The top ten hold approximately 1.7% of the sample, which has fewer than 700,000 distinct CDR3 sequences, roughly 40% seen once. These receptors' antigens are unknown. Sequencing used blood. The receptors stem from a girl aged 5-17 years with multiple sclerosis.

CDR3 residues: CASSLGSGGLDEQFF. The CDR3 DNA follows: TGCGCCAGCAGCTTGGGATCAGGGGGCTTGGATGAGCAGTTCTTC. V is TRBV5-1 and J is TRBJ2-1; 8 positions agree with TRBD1. The J segment lost 8 bases and the V segment lost 0 bases, leaving 7 bases of the junction unmatched. The CDR3 contains 15 residues. Germline assignment: CDR1 SGHRS and CDR2 YFSETQ.

This clonotype was observed a handful of times. J is TRBJ1-2 and V is TRBV21-1. TRBV21-1 constitutes a pseudogene. The CDR3 runs 15 residues. The CDR3 DNA follows: TGTGCCAGCCCGAGAGACGTAAGATCGCTCTATGGCTACACCTTC. Encoded protein: CASPRDVRSLYGYTF.

The sample holds a few counts of this clonotype. The chain uses TRBV5-1 and TRBJ2-7; the D gene could be TRBD1 or TRBD2 (5 bases each). With 0 bases removed from V and 0 bases from J, the gap between germline ends came to 13 bases. CDR1 is SGHRS and CDR2 is YFSETQ in the germline V gene. The CDR3 runs to 16 residues. The CDR3 DNA reads as TGCGCCAGCAGCTTGGATGGGCAGGGACCCTCCTACGAGCAGTACTTC. It codes for CASSLDGQGPSYEQYF.

In its sample, this clonotype was seen a few times. The chain couples TRBV20-1 to TRBJ2-3; a weak D match, TRBD2 (6 bases). The germline CDR1 and CDR2 sequences are DFQATT and SNEGSKA (reference sequence). V lost 1 base, J lost 3 bases, and 17 bases lay in between. The CDR3 consists of 16 residues. CDR3 protein: CSARGSAPGGTDTQYF. The CDR3 DNA reads TGCAGTGCTAGAGGTAGCGCCCCCGGGGGAACAGATACGCAGTATTTT.

The sample holds a few counts of this clonotype. V gene TRBV12-3 or TRBV12-4 combines with J gene TRBJ2-7; TRBD2 agrees at 10 bases. The CDR3 consists of 14 residues. The junction had 7 bases not matched to a gene; V was cut back by 7 bases and J by 4 bases. CDR3 loop: CASTWLAGVYEQYF. The CDR3 coding sequence is TGTGCCAGCACCTGGCTAGCGGGAGTTTACGAGCAGTACTTC.

V and J are TRBV29-1 and TRBJ2-3; 7 bases agree with TRBD2. Per germline, CDR1 SQVTM and CDR2 ANQGSEA. The CDR3 is 16 amino acids. Trimming at V came to 5 bases and at J to 4 bases, leaving 15 bases not matched to a gene. CDR3 in DNA: TGCAGCGTTACCGGGACTAACGGCCTGGGGGCAGATACGCAGTATTTT. This encodes CSVTGTNGLGADTQYF.

The J gene is TRBJ1-2, the V gene TRBV7-9; TRBD1 aligns across 7 bases. The CDR3 length is 13 residues. After removal of 5 bases from V and 7 bases from J, the junction contained 7 bases not matched to a gene. Germline values: CDR1 SEHNR, CDR2 FQNEAQ (reference sequence). CDR3 region: CASSRDREAGYTF. For the CDR3, the DNA is TGTGCCAGCAGCCGTGACAGGGAAGCTGGCTACACCTTC.

The chain uses TRBV18 and TRBJ2-1, with D perhaps matching TRBD1 (6 bases). CDR1 and CDR2 (germline): KGHSH, LQKENI. The V end lost 4 bases, the J end lost 6 bases, and 13 bases lay between the germline ends. This CDR3 has 14 residues. Here the CDR3 reads CASSLQGFFNEQFF. CDR3 sequence (DNA): TGTGCCAGCTCACTACAGGGATTTTTCAATGAGCAGTTCTTC. The variable domain in full, completed from reference TRBV18 and TRBJ2-1, reads NAGVMQNPRHLVRRRGQEARLRCSPMKGHSHVYWYRQLPEEGLKFMVYLQKENIIDESGMPKERFSAEFPKEGPSILRIQQVVRGDSAAYFCASSLQGFFNEQFFGPGTRLTVL.

V and J are TRBV6-6 and TRBJ2-1, with TRBD2 matching 9 bases. Germline V gene lookup returns CDR1 MNHNY and CDR2 SVGAGI (reference sequence). Trimming took 6 bases from V and 3 from J; bases not matched to a gene: 3. This CDR3 has 14 residues. The CDR3 protein is CASRLTSGYNEQFF. CDR3 coding DNA: TGTGCCAGCAGGCTGACTAGCGGCTACAATGAGCAGTTCTTC.

The rearrangement uses TRBV7-9 and TRBJ2-1; 12 positions agree with TRBD1. With V trimmed by 6 bases and J by 8 bases, 8 bases remained unmatched. The CDR3 loop spans 15 amino acids. Germline-derived CDR1 and CDR2 are SEHNR and FQNEAQ (reference sequence). The CDR3 protein is CASSFPGQGADEQFF. As DNA, the CDR3 is TGTGCCAGCAGTTTCCCGGGACAGGGGGCTGATGAGCAGTTCTTC.

The rearrangement links TRBV9 to TRBJ2-1, with no clear D. The CDR3 sequence is 11 residues long. The V and J ends lost 0 bases and 9 bases respectively, with 4 bases between them. CDR1 and CDR2 (germline): SGDLS, YYNGEE. The CDR3 region has the DNA TGTGCCAGCAGCGTAGTTAGTGAGCAGTTCTTC. Translation: CASSVVSEQFF.

The chain uses TRBV5-1 and TRBJ2-5; maybe TRBD2 (5 bases). Trimming shortened V by 1 base and J by 0 bases, and 7 bases separated the two germline ends. CDR3 length: 14 amino acids. Germline V CDR1 and CDR2: SGHRS, YFSETQ. The CDR3 region has the DNA TGCGCCAGCAGCTTGAACGGGGACCAAGAGACCCAGTACTTC. This codes for CASSLNGDQETQYF. Combining the CDR3 with reference TRBV5-1 and TRBJ2-5 gives the whole variable domain KAGVTQTPRYLIKTRGQQVTLSCSPISGHRSVSWYQQTPGQGLQFLFEYFSETQRNKGNFPGRFSGRQFSNSRSEMNVSTLELGDSALYLCASSLNGDQETQYFGPGTRLLVL.

This clonotype has just a few counts. The chain couples TRBV6-1 to TRBJ1-5; 10 nucleotides agree with TRBD1. Losses at the gene ends were 9 bases for V and 3 bases for J; bases not matched to a gene: 14. The length of the CDR3 is 17 residues. Germline CDR1 and CDR2: MNHNS and SASEGT. CDR3 residues: CARLRARDRGSNQPQHF. The CDR3 DNA reads TGTGCCAGGCTCCGTGCACGGGACAGGGGTTCCAATCAGCCCCAGCATTTT.

V usage is TRBV12-3 or TRBV12-4 and J usage is TRBJ2-3; D possibly corresponds to TRBD2 (5 bases). The CDR3 is 13 residues long. V was pared by 5 bases and J by 6 bases, with 12 bases between. The CDR3 DNA reads TGTGCCAGCAGTGACGGACTCACTGATACGCAGTATTTT. This codes for CASSDGLTDTQYF.

The rearrangement joins TRBV19 to TRBJ2-7, with D perhaps matching TRBD2 (6 bases). Germline assignment: CDR1 LNHDA and CDR2 SQIVND (reference sequence). CDR3 length: 12 amino acids. V shed 4 bases and J shed 5 bases, with 9 bases lying between them. The CDR3 here is CASSNGGNEQYF. The CDR3 region has the DNA TGTGCCAGTAGTAATGGGGGGAACGAGCAGTACTTC.

The V gene is TRBV29-1, the J gene TRBJ2-7; 9 bases match TRBD1. Germline V lookup: CDR1 SQVTM, CDR2 ANQGSEA. The CDR3 totals 16 residues. The V segment lost 5 bases and the J segment 3 bases; nucleotides outside the gene matches: 14. The CDR3 nucleotides are TGCAGCGTTACTACCCCCGGACAGGGGTCCCTCTACGAGCAGTACTTC. The encoded protein is CSVTTPGQGSLYEQYF.

This clonotype was found a few times. The chain has TRBV4-1 and TRBJ2-6; 8 bases are a match to TRBD2. Germline CDR1 reads MGHRA; CDR2 reads YSYEKL. With V trimmed by 1 base and J by 1 base, 6 bases remained unmatched. The CDR3 consists of 18 residues. The CDR3: CASSQVPAGVSGANVLTF. CDR3 bases: TGCGCCAGCAGCCAAGTCCCAGCGGGGGTATCTGGGGCCAACGTCCTGACTTTC.

The rearrangement joins TRBV7-2 to TRBJ2-7; D is ambiguous. Germline-derived CDR1 and CDR2 are SGHTA and FQGNSA. V was shortened by 5 bases and J by 3 bases, with 14 bases between the two germline ends. The CDR3 runs 14 residues. CDR3 sequence reads: CASSQGLENYEQYF. The CDR3 DNA is TGTGCCAGCAGCCAAGGGCTAGAGAACTACGAGCAGTACTTC.

V gene TRBV29-1 combines with J gene TRBJ1-4, with D uncertain. The CDR3 covers 14 residues. V was cut by 2 bases and J by 2 bases, with 9 bases left in between. Per germline, CDR1 SQVTM and CDR2 ANQGSEA. The CDR3 region has the DNA TGCAGCGTTGAAAGAATGGGCACTAATGAAAAACTGTTTTTT. It yields the protein CSVERMGTNEKLFF.

The chain combines TRBV6-1 with TRBJ2-3; 7 nucleotides align to TRBD1. Per germline, CDR1 MNHNS and CDR2 SASEGT. Trimming at V came to 4 bases and at J to 6 bases, leaving 13 bases not matched to a gene. This CDR3 spans 16 amino acids. The CDR3: CASSGLQGSVTDTQYF. DNA of the CDR3: TGTGCCAGCAGTGGCCTACAGGGGTCGGTCACGGATACGCAGTATTTT.

V gene TRBV25-1 combines with J gene TRBJ2-4, with D perhaps TRBD1 (5 bases). The J call may not be correct, given that the DNA end is closer to TRBJ2-7. Germline V gene sequence: CDR1 MGHDK, CDR2 SYGVNS. The CDR3 is 13 residues long. In DNA form, the CDR3 reads TGTGCCAGCAAGGGGCAGGAGCGTCACGAGCAGTACTTC. Its translation: CASKGQERHEQYF.

V gene TRBV28 combines with J gene TRBJ1-2, with 7 bases aligning to TRBD1. The CDR3 length is 15 residues. V lost 5 bases, J lost 8 bases, and 14 bases stayed unmatched. Germline CDR1 and CDR2: MDHEN and SYDVKM. CDR3 nucleotide sequence: TGTGCCAGCAGTCCCCCTCGACAGGGAGGGATGGGCTACACCTTC. It translates to CASSPPRQGGMGYTF.

This clonotype has a handful of counts. One end of the junction does not line up with germline, which may come from a read error. The gene calls are TRBV3-1 and TRBJ2-1; unclear D gene. CDR1 LGHDT and CDR2 YNNKEL come from the germline V gene (reference sequence). The CDR3 length is 13 residues. This chain's CDR3 is CASSQDGPAEQFF. CDR3 nucleotide sequence: TGTGCCAGCAGCCAAGATGGGCCGGCCGAGCAGTTCTTT.

The V call is TRBV4-1, the J call TRBJ2-7; 7 bases match TRBD2. CDR3 length: 15 residues. Trimming removed 4 bases from V and 0 bases from J; junction bases left unmatched: 6. CDR1 and CDR2 (germline): MGHRA, YSYEKL. Here the CDR3 reads CASSLLAESSYEQYF. In DNA, the CDR3 is TGCGCCAGCAGCCTTCTAGCGGAGAGCTCCTACGAGCAGTACTTC.

To note about this clonotype: At one boundary the junction diverges from the germline segment, which might be a read error. V gene TRBV15 combines with J gene TRBJ2-3, with 7 bases fitting TRBD2. Germline loops: CDR1 LNHNV, CDR2 YYDKDF (reference sequence). The CDR3 contains 16 residues. The CDR3 coding sequence is TGTGCCACCGGCAGAGGGCTAGCGGCTAGCACAGATACGCAGTATTTT. It encodes CATGRGLAASTDTQYF.